This T cell receptor beta chain appears in the sequencing data of a study of kidney transplant recipient with SARS-CoV-2 infection. TCRdb called the reads again in MiXCR, with one record for every CDR3 protein. The table lists 200,000 to 250,000 distinct CDR3 sequences, around 28% of them singletons, with under 9.5% in the top ten. This clonotype was obtained from a male patient in his thirties who had COVID-19 and was a kidney transplant recipient. Some T cells could come from the graft donor. This specimen was a blood sample, taken at baseline and between days 110 and 120 from a kidney transplant recipient.

The CDR3 DNA reads TGTGCCACCAGTACCCCGGGACAGGGGCAAGAGACCCAGTACTTC. This codes for CATSTPGQGQETQYF. The chain joins TRBV24-1 to TRBJ2-5, with TRBD1 matching over 10 bases. The CDR3 sequence is 15 residues long. Germline V lookup: CDR1 KGHDR, CDR2 SFDVKD. Trimming took 6 bases from V and 2 from J; bases not matched to a gene: 5.